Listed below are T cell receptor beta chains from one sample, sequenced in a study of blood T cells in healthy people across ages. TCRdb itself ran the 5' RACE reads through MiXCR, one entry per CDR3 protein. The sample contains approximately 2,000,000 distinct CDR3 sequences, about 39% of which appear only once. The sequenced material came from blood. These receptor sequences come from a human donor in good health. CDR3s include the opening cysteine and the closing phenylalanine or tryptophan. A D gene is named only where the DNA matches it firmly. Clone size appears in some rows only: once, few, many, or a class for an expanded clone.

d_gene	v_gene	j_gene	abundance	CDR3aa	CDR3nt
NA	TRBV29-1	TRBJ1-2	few	CSVVEEGGYTF	TGCAGCGTTGTCGAGGAGGGCGGCTACACCTTC
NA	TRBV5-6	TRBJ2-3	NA	CASSLMYLGDTQYF	TGTGCCAGCAGCTTGATGTACCTAGGGGATACGCAGTATTTT
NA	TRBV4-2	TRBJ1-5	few	CASSQDRTQAGQPQHF	TGTGCCAGCAGCCAAGATAGAACACAGGCTGGTCAGCCCCAGCATTTT
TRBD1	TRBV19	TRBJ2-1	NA	CARGDRANEQFF	TGTGCCAGGGGGGACAGAGCCAATGAGCAGTTCTTC
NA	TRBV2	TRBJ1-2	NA	CASSEGGGAWVSNYGYTF	TGTGCCAGCAGTGAAGGGGGCGGAGCGTGGGTCAGTAACTATGGCTACACCTTC
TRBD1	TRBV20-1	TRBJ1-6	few	CSARGQGLNSPLHF	TGCAGTGCTAGGGGACAGGGCCTAAATTCACCCCTCCACTTT
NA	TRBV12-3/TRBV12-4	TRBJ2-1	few	CASIWGGLVNEQFF	TGTGCCAGCATCTGGGGGGGGCTGGTCAATGAGCAGTTCTTC
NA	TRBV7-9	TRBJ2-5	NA	CASSQRTVSQETQYF	TGTGCCAGCAGCCAGAGGACAGTTAGCCAAGAGACCCAGTACTTC
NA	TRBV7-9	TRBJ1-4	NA	CASSINQGGEKLFF	TGTGCCAGCAGCATCAATCAGGGAGGGGAAAAACTGTTTTTT
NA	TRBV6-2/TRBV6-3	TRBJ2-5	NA	CASSPGGFRETQYF	TGTGCCAGCAGCCCCGGGGGCTTTCGTGAGACCCAGTACTTC
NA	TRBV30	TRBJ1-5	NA	CAWSVLGGDQPQHF	TGTGCCTGGAGTGTATTAGGGGGTGACCAGCCCCAGCATTTT
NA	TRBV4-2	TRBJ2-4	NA	CASSQVVGLAKNIQYF	TGTGCCAGCAGCCAAGTTGTGGGTTTAGCCAAAAACATTCAGTACTTC
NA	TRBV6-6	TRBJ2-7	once	CASSYLQGILTYEQYF	TGTGCCAGCAGTTACCTGCAGGGGATCCTAACCTACGAGCAGTACTTC
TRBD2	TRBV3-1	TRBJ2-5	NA	CASSPPSGGEETQYF	TGTGCCAGCAGCCCCCCCAGCGGGGGGGAGGAGACCCAGTACTTC
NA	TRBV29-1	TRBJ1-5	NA	CSVRGGGSQPQHF	TGCAGCGTGAGGGGGGGAGGGTCTCAGCCCCAGCATTTT
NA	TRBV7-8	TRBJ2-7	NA	CANSLPPGEQYF	TGTGCCAACAGCCTACCCCCCGGTGAGCAGTACTTC
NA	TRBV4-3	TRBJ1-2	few	CASSQDRWGEYGYTF	TGCGCCAGCAGCCAAGATCGTTGGGGAGAATATGGCTACACCTTC
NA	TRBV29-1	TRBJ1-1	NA	CSVVVGWDTEAFF	TGCAGCGTTGTGGTCGGTTGGGACACTGAAGCTTTCTTT
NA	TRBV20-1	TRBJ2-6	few	CSARVEGAGANVLTF	TGCAGTGCTAGAGTAGAGGGCGCTGGGGCCAACGTCCTGACTTTC
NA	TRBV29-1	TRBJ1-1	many	CSVAGLLNTEAFF	TGCAGCGTTGCGGGACTCTTGAACACTGAAGCTTTCTTT
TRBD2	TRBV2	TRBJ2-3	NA	CASSDAGLAGDEVTDTQYF	TGTGCCAGCAGTGATGCGGGACTAGCGGGGGATGAAGTCACAGATACGCAGTATTTT
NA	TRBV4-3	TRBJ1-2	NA	CASSQDPTASGYTF	TGCGCCAGCAGCCAAGATCCCACAGCGAGTGGCTACACCTTC
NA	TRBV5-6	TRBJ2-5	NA	CASSFAPGWGRETQYF	TGTGCCAGCAGTTTCGCCCCCGGCTGGGGTCGGGAGACCCAGTACTTC
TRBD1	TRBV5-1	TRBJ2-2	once	CACSTGQGETEELFF	TGCGCCTGCAGCACCGGACAGGGGGAGACCGAGGAGCTGTTTTTT
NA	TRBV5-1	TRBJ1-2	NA	CASRGDWDSDYTF	TGCGCCAGCAGGGGGGACTGGGATTCTGACTACACCTTC
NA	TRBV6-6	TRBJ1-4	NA	CASSYWWTNEKLFF	TGTGCCAGCAGTTACTGGTGGACTAATGAAAAACTGTTTTTT
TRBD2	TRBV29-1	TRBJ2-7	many	CSVSGGQGLGYEQYF	TGCAGCGTTTCGGGCGGGCAGGGACTAGGCTACGAGCAGTACTTC
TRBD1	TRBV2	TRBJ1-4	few	CASHRGPNEKLFF	TGTGCCAGCCACAGGGGGCCGAATGAAAAACTGTTTTTT
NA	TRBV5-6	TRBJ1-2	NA	CASLPGVGNGYTF	TGTGCCAGCCTACCGGGGGTCGGGAATGGCTACACCTTC